This TCR beta chain was retrieved from a study of diagnostic markers for celiac disease (dated by TCRdb to about 2020). Including the terminal cysteine and phenylalanine, the CDR3 comprises 15 residues. No DNA sequence is on record. Based on the germline V gene, the CDR1 and CDR2 sequences are ENHRY and SYGVKD. Without a recorded count, this clonotype is taken to be medium-sized (0.01 to 0.1%) from its frequency. No antigen is known for it. Sequencing took place on an Illumina MiSeq. After reprocessing by TCRdb, each CDR3 protein sequence is one entry, and no DNA is given. The sample's clone listing holds 5,500 to 7,000 distinct CDR3 sequences. The ten largest clones represent 5.9% of the sample.

The chain employs TRBV10-3 and TRBJ2-7; TCRdb's D gene call, TRBD2, goes unchecked for lack of DNA. The specimen was either unsorted cells or a sorted T cell fraction (not recorded which). This sequence was found in a human donor. This table probably holds off-target reads from a library built for another chain. CDR3 loop: CASSPSSSESYEQYF.